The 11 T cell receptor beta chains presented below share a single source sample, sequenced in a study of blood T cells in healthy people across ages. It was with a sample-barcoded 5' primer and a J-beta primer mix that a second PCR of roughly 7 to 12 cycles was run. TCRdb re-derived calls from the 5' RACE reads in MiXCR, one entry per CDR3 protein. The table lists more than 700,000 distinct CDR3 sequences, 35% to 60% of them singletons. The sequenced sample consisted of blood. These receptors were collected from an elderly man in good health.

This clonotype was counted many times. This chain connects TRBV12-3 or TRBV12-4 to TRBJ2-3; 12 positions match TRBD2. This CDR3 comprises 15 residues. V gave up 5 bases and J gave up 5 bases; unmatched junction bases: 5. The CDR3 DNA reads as TGTGCCAGCAGTGCTAGCGGGAGGGCCGTAGATACGCAGTATTTT. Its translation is CASSASGRAVDTQYF.

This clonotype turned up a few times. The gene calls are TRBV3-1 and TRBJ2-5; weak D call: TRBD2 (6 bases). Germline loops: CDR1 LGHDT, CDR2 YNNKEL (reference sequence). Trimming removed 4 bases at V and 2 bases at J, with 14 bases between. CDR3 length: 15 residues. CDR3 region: CASSPSGVGQETQYF. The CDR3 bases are TGTGCCAGCAGCCCTTCGGGAGTGGGGCAAGAGACCCAGTACTTC.

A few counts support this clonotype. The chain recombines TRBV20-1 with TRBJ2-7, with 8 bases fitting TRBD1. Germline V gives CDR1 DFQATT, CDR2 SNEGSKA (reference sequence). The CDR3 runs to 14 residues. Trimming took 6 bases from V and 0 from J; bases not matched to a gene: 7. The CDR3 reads CSARTGTGSYEQYF. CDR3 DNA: TGCAGTGCCAGGACGGGGACAGGCTCCTACGAGCAGTACTTC.

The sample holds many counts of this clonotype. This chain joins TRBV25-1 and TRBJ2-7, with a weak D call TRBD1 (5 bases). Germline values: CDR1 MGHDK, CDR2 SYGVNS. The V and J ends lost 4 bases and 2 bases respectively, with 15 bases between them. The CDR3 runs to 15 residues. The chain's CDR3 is CASSGGLFGAYEQYF. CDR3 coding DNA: TGTGCCAGCAGTGGGGGCTTATTCGGCGCCTACGAGCAGTACTTC.

The CDR3, as DNA: TGTGCCTGGAGTGTATTTGCAGGGTTATCCAAAAACATTCAGTACTTC. Its protein product is CAWSVFAGLSKNIQYF. The V call is TRBV30, the J call TRBJ2-4, with D tentatively TRBD1 (5 bases). Germline assignment: CDR1 GTSNPN and CDR2 SVGIG (reference sequence). This CDR3 has 16 residues. V dropped 0 bases and J dropped 2 bases, with 14 bases sitting between them.

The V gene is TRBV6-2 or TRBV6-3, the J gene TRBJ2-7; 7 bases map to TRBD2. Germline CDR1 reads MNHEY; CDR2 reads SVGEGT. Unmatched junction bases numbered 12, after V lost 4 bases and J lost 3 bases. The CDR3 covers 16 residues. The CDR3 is CASSSVLREPIYEQYF. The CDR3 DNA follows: TGTGCCAGCAGTTCAGTGTTGCGGGAGCCGATCTACGAGCAGTACTTC.

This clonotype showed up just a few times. The CDR3 DNA sequence: TGCGCCAGCAGCTCGGACATTTCGAACACTGAAGCTTTCTTT. Protein product: CASSSDISNTEAFF. V is TRBV5-1 and J is TRBJ1-1; D might be TRBD1 (5 bases). V dropped 3 bases and J dropped 1 base, with 10 bases sitting between them. This CDR3 is 14 amino acids long. CDR1 SGHRS and CDR2 YFSETQ come from the germline V gene.

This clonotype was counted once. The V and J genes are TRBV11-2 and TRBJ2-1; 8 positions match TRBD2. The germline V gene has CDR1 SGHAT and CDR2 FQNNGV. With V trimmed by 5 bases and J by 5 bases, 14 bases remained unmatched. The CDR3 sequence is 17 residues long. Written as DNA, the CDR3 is TGTGCCAGCAGCACATCCGCGGCTCTCGGGAGGGACAATGAGCAGTTCTTC. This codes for CASSTSAALGRDNEQFF. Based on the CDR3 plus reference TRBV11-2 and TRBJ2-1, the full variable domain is EAGVAQSPRYKIIEKRQSVAFWCNPISGHATLYWYQQILGQGPKLLIQFQNNGVVDDSQLPKDRFSAERLKGVDSTLKIQPAKLEDSAVYLCASSTSAALGRDNEQFFGPGTRLTVL.

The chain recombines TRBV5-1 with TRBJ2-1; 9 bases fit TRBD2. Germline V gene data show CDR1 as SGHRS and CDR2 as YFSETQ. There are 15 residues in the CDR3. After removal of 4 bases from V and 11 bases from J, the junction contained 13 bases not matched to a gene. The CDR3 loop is CASSPSGILTFQQFF. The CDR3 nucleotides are TGCGCCAGCAGCCCTAGCGGGATCTTAACTTTTCAGCAGTTCTTC. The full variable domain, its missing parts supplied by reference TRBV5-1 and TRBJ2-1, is KAGVTQTPRYLIKTRGQQVTLSCSPISGHRSVSWYQQTPGQGLQFLFEYFSETQRNKGNFPGRFSGRQFSNSRSEMNVSTLELGDSALYLCASSPSGILTFQQFFGPGTRLTVL.

The CDR3 bases are TGCAGCGTTGTCGACAGTCCAGTGGGAACCTACGAGCAGTACTTC. This translates into CSVVDSPVGTYEQYF. The chain combines TRBV29-1 with TRBJ2-7, with a possible D match to TRBD1 (5 bases). V lost 4 bases, J lost 2 bases, and 18 bases lay in between. The germline V gene has CDR1 SQVTM and CDR2 ANQGSEA. The CDR3 is 15 amino acids.

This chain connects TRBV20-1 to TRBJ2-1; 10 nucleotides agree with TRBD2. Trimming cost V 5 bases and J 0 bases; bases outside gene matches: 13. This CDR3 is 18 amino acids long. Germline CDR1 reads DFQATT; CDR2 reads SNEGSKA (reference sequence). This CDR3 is CSALPGLAHPSSYNEQFF. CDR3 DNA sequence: TGCAGTGCTCTCCCGGGACTAGCGCACCCTAGCTCCTACAATGAGCAGTTCTTC.